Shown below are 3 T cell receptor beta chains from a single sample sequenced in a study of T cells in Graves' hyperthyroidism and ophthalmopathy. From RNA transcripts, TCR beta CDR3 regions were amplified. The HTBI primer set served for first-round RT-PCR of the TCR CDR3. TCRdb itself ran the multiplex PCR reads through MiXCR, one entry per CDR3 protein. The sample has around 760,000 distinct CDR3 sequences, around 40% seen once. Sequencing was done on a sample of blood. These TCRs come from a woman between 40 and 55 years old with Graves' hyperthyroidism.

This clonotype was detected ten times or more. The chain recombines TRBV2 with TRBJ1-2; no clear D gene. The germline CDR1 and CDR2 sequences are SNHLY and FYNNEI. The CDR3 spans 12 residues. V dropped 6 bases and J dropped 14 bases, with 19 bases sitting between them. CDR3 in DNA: TGTGCCAGCAGCTTCTTGGCCACCTCCTCTACCTTC. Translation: CASSFLATSSTF.

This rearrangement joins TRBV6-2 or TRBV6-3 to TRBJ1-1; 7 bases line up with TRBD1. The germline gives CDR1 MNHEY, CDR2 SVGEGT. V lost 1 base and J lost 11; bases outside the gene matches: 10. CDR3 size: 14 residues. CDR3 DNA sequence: TGTGCCAGCAGTTACTTTATGAACAGGGGTGACGCTTTCTTT. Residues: CASSYFMNRGDAFF.

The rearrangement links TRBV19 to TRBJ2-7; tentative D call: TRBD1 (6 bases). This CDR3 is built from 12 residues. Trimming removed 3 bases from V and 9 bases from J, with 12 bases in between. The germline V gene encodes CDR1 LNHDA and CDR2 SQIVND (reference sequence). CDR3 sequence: CASSMGADTQYF. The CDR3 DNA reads TGTGCCAGTAGTATGGGGGCAGATACGCAGTACTTC.